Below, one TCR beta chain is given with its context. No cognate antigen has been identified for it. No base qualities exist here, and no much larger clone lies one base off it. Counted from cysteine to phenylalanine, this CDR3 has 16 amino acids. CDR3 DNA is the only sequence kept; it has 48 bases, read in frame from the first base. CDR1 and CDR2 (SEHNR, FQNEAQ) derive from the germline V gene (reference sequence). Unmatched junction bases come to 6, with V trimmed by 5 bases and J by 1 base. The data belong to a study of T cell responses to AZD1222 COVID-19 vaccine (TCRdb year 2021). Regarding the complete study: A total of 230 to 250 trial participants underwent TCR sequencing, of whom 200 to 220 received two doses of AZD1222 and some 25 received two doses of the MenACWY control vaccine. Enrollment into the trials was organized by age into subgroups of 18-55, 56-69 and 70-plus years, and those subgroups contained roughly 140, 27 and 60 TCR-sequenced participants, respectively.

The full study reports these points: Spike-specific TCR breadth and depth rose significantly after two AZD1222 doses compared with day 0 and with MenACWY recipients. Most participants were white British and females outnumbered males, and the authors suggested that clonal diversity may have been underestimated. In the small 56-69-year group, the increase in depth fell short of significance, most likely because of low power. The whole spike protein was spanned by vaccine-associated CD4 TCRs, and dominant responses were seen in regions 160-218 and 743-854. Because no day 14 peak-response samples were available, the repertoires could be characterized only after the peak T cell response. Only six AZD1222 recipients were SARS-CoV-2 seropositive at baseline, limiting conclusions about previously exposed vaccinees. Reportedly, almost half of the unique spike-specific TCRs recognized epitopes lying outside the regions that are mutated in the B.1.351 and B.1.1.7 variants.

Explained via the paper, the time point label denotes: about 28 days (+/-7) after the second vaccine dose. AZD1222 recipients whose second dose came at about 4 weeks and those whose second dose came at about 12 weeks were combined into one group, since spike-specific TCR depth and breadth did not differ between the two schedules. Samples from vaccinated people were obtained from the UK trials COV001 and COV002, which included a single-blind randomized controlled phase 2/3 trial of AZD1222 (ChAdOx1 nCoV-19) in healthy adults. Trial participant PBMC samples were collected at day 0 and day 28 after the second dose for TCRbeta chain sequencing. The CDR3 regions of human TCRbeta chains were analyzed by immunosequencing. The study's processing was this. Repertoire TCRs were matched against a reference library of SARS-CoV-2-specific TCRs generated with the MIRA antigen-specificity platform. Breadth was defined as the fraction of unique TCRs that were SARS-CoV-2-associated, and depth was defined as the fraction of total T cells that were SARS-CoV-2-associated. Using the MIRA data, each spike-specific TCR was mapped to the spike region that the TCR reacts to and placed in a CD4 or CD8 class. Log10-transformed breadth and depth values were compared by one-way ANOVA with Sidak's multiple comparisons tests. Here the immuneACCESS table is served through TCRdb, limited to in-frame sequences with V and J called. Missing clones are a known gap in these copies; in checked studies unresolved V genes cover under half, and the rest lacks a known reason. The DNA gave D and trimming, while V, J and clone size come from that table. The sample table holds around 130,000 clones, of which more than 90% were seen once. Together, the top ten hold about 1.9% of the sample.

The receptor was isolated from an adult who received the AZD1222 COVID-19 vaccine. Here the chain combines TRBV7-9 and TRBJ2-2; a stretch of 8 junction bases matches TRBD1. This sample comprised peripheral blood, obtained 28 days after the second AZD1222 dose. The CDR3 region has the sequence CASSRTGTGNTGELFF. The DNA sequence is TGTGCCAGCAGCCGTACGGGGACAGGGAACACCGGGGAGCTGTTTTTT. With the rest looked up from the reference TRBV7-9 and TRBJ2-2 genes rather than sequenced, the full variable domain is DTGVSQNPRHKITKRGQNVTFRCDPISEHNRLYWYRQTLGQGPEFLTYFQNEAQLEKSRLLSDRFSAERPKGSFSTLEIQRTEQGDSAMYLCASSRTGTGNTGELFFGEGSRLTVL.